The present TCR beta chain was sequenced within a study of blood T cell repertoires in COVID-19. This CDR3 contains 14 residues. Per the germline V gene, CDR1 is MGHRA and CDR2 is YSYEKL. The trim removed 3 bases at V and 7 bases at J, leaving 3 bases unmatched. Profiled with immunoSEQ multiplex PCR; TCRdb holds only in-frame clones, not every one. The repertoire holds hundreds of thousands of clones, with around 86% as singletons. This sequence joins TRBV4-1 and TRBJ1-6; 7 nucleotides agree with TRBD1. The TCR originated in a woman aged 55-70 years with active or convalescent COVID-19. Sequenced material: peripheral blood. CDR3 in DNA: TGCGCCAGCAGCCAGTCAGGGGGAAATTCACCCCTCCACTTT. Translated: CASSQSGGNSPLHF.